Presented here are 22 T cell receptor beta chains from one specimen sequenced in a study of T cell changes during pregnancy in multiple sclerosis. Repertoires were generated with immunoSEQ multiplex PCR, while TCRdb's copy carries only in-frame clones and drops some. The table records 79,000 or so clones, approximately 90% of them present only once. Sequencing was performed on peripheral blood, taken in the first trimester of pregnancy. These receptors originate from a female donor in good health, enrolled as a control in a pregnancy study.

The chain combines TRBV7-6 with TRBJ2-6; 7 nucleotides align to TRBD2. This CDR3 has 21 residues. The V gene's germline CDR1 is SGHVS and CDR2 FNYEAQ. Germline trimming cut 5 bases from V and 0 bases from J; bases unmatched to any gene: 19. Here the CDR3 reads CASSPFPATSPATSGANVLTF. In nucleotides, the CDR3 is TGTGCCAGCAGCCCCTTTCCGGCGACTAGCCCCGCCACCTCTGGGGCCAACGTCCTGACTTTC.

The chain employs TRBV5-6 and TRBJ1-5; TRBD1 agrees at 7 bases. The germline CDR1 and CDR2 sequences are SGHDT and YYEEEE. The CDR3 consists of 14 residues. The V segment lost 4 bases and the J segment 8 bases; nucleotides outside the gene matches: 9. The CDR3 nucleotides read TGTGCCAGCAGCAAAGAGGGGGCCGTCAAGCCCCAGCATTTT. This codes for CASSKEGAVKPQHF.

The V and J genes are TRBV20-1 and TRBJ2-7, with D hard to call. Trimming shortened V by 6 bases and J by 6 bases, and 9 bases separated the two germline ends. Germline CDR1 is DFQATT and CDR2 is SNEGSKA (reference sequence). The CDR3 loop spans 10 amino acids. The DNA for the CDR3 is TGCAGTGCGGTCCTGCGCGAGCAGTACTTC. Translating gives CSAVLREQYF.

V is TRBV2 and J is TRBJ2-5; D not resolved. Germline CDR1 SNHLY, CDR2 FYNNEI. V shed 5 bases and J shed 2 bases, with 9 bases lying between them. The CDR3 contains 13 residues. The CDR3 is CASSLVTQETQYF. CDR3 coding DNA: TGTGCCAGCAGTCTCGTTACTCAAGAGACCCAGTACTTC. The full variable domain, with the rest looked up from reference TRBV2 and TRBJ2-5, is EPEVTQTPSHQVTQMGQEVILRCVPISNHLYFYWYRQILGQKVEFLVSFYNNEISEKSEIFDDQFSVERPDGSNFTLKIRSTKLEDSAMYFCASSLVTQETQYFGPGTRLLVL.

The rearrangement uses TRBV6-5 and TRBJ1-5; D is undetermined. The V end was cut by 6 bases, the J end by 5 bases, with 17 bases between. CDR1 MNHEY and CDR2 SVGAGI come from the germline V gene. The CDR3 length is 15 residues. CDR3 coding DNA: TGTGCCAGCAGCGTCGGAGGGCTGCCCTATCAGCCCCAGCATTTT. This codes for CASSVGGLPYQPQHF.

V gene TRBV25-1 combines with J gene TRBJ2-5, with a weak D call TRBD1 (5 bases). This CDR3 has 15 amino acids. From germline, CDR1 is MGHDK and CDR2 SYGVNS. V was shortened by 4 bases and J by 5 bases, with 17 bases between the two germline ends. Here the CDR3 reads CASSAYSRGQETQYF. Written as DNA, the CDR3 is TGTGCCAGCAGTGCGTATTCTAGGGGTCAGGAGACCCAGTACTTC.

The chain is built from TRBV2 and TRBJ2-3; 7 bases fit TRBD2. V lost 6 bases to trimming and J lost 1 base; unmatched junction nucleotides: 7. This CDR3 contains 15 residues. From germline, CDR1 is SNHLY and CDR2 FYNNEI. The CDR3 protein is CASRSLADGTDTQYF. Here the CDR3 DNA reads TGTGCCAGCAGGTCTCTAGCGGATGGCACAGATACGCAGTATTTT. The whole variable domain, filled in from reference TRBV2 and TRBJ2-3, reads EPEVTQTPSHQVTQMGQEVILRCVPISNHLYFYWYRQILGQKVEFLVSFYNNEISEKSEIFDDQFSVERPDGSNFTLKIRSTKLEDSAMYFCASRSLADGTDTQYFGPGTRLTVL.

The table lists this clone with a few counts. V and J are TRBV4-1 and TRBJ1-5; D unresolved. CDR3 length equals 15 residues. V was trimmed by 0 bases and J by 4 bases, leaving 10 bases between them. Germline V gives CDR1 MGHRA, CDR2 YSYEKL. The CDR3 DNA reads TGCGCCAGCAGCCAAGAGGGCACGGGGAATCAGCCCCAGCATTTT. It codes for CASSQEGTGNQPQHF.

This clone turned up a few times. The chain has TRBV7-9 and TRBJ1-5; D is unclear. V was clipped by 8 bases and J by 4 bases, with 12 bases between them. CDR1 and CDR2 (germline): SEHNR, FQNEAQ (reference sequence). The CDR3 contains 13 residues. The CDR3 here is CASGPSGNQPQHF. The CDR3 DNA follows: TGTGCCAGCGGGCCGTCGGGGAATCAGCCCCAGCATTTT.

V usage is TRBV7-9 and J usage is TRBJ2-3, with 8 bases fitting TRBD1. This CDR3 is 14 amino acids long. V gave up 5 bases and J gave up 0 bases; unmatched junction bases: 1. The germline CDR1 and CDR2 sequences are SEHNR and FQNEAQ (reference sequence). This CDR3 is CASSRDRSTDTQYF. The CDR3 coding sequence is TGTGCCAGCAGCAGGGACAGGAGCACAGATACGCAGTATTTT.

In regard to this clone: At the DNA level, this CDR3 is encoded by other sequences in the same sample as well. The chain couples TRBV6-1 to TRBJ2-7; 15 bases are a match to TRBD2. The V and J ends lost 4 bases and 2 bases, in that order; junction bases with no gene match: 15. Germline values: CDR1 MNHNS, CDR2 SASEGT. This CDR3 spans 20 amino acids. Written as DNA, the CDR3 is TGTGCCAGCAGTGCCCAGGCGGGACTAGCGGGGGGACTCTCTACCTACGAGCAGTACTTC. This translates into CASSAQAGLAGGLSTYEQYF.

V and J are TRBV11-2 and TRBJ2-2; the D gene is possibly TRBD1 (6 bases). V was pared by 6 bases and J by 4 bases, with 18 bases between. This CDR3 comprises 16 residues. Germline CDR1 SGHAT, CDR2 FQNNGV. For the CDR3, the DNA is TGTGCCAGCAGGAGGGGAATACAGGGTCCCACCGGGGAGCTGTTTTTT. Translating gives CASRRGIQGPTGELFF.

V usage is TRBV7-9 and J usage is TRBJ1-1; possible D gene TRBD1, 5 bases. The germline V gene encodes CDR1 SEHNR and CDR2 FQNEAQ (reference sequence). V gave up 4 bases and J gave up 7 bases, with 10 bases separating them. The CDR3 length is 12 residues. The CDR3: CASSYGQGEAFF. CDR3 in DNA: TGTGCCAGCAGCTACGGGCAGGGTGAAGCTTTCTTT.

The rearrangement joins TRBV5-1 to TRBJ2-7, with 9 bases fitting TRBD1. Per germline, CDR1 SGHRS and CDR2 YFSETQ. V was pared by 4 bases and J by 5 bases, with 10 bases of the junction left unmatched. The CDR3 has 15 amino acids. CDR3 sequence reads: CASSESGTGTDEQYF. Written as DNA, the CDR3 is TGCGCCAGCAGCGAGTCCGGGACAGGGACAGACGAGCAGTACTTC.

The chain employs TRBV19 and TRBJ1-5; D is unresolved. This CDR3 is 15 amino acids long. V lost 3 bases and J 0 bases, leaving 9 bases between the germline ends. Germline V gives CDR1 LNHDA, CDR2 SQIVND (reference sequence). The CDR3 DNA reads as TGTGCCAGTAGTATCTCGTTAAATAGCAATCAGCCCCAGCATTTT. This translates into CASSISLNSNQPQHF.

The chain employs TRBV7-9 and TRBJ1-1, with D tentatively TRBD1 (5 bases). CDR1 is SEHNR, CDR2 FQNEAQ, per germline (reference sequence). With 5 bases removed from V and 4 bases from J, the gap between germline ends came to 14 bases. The CDR3 is made up of 14 amino acids. The DNA of the CDR3 is TGTGCCAGCAGCGCCAGACAGTCGATCACTGAAGCTTTCTTT. It encodes CASSARQSITEAFF.

The V and J genes are TRBV2 and TRBJ1-5; D is possibly TRBD1 (6 bases). Germline V gives CDR1 SNHLY, CDR2 FYNNEI. The CDR3 is 15 amino acids. The V gene lost 3 bases and the J gene lost 4 bases, with 13 bases spanning the gap. CDR3 DNA: TGTGCCAGCAGTGAGTACAGGGAAGTTAATCAGCCCCAGCATTTT. It is translated as CASSEYREVNQPQHF.

The chain has TRBV4-3 and TRBJ2-7; 7 bases line up with TRBD2. The CDR3 extends over 15 amino acids. Losses at the gene ends were 0 bases for V and 2 bases for J; bases not matched to a gene: 4. Looked up from germline, CDR1 is LGHNA and CDR2 is YSLEER. The CDR3 bases are TGCGCCAGCAGCCAAGAGCGGGGGACCCCCTACGAGCAGTACTTC. Protein product: CASSQERGTPYEQYF.

Concerning this clone: The junction departs from the called germline gene at one end, perhaps through a read error. The V gene is TRBV5-4, the J gene TRBJ2-7, with TRBD1 identical over 9 bases. Looked up from germline, CDR1 is SGHNT and CDR2 is YYREEE (reference sequence). The CDR3 length is 15 residues. The CDR3 region has the DNA TGTGCCAGCAGCCGATATACCGGGACAGGGAATTTTTTTGACTTC. Translating gives CASSRYTGTGNFFDF. Based on the CDR3 plus reference TRBV5-4 and TRBJ2-7, the full variable domain is ETGVTQSPTHLIKTRGQQVTLRCSSQSGHNTVSWYQQALGQGPQFIFQYYREEENGRGNFPPRFSGLQFPNYSSELNVNALELDDSALYLCASSRYTGTGNFFDFGPGTRLTVT.

V gene TRBV4-3 combines with J gene TRBJ1-1; D unresolved. V was clipped by 2 bases and J by 1 base, with 8 bases between them. Germline assignment: CDR1 LGHNA and CDR2 YSLEER. This CDR3 spans 14 amino acids. The CDR3 nucleotides are TGCGCCAGCAGCCAATGGCGGTCGAACACTGAAGCTTTCTTT. This sequence encodes CASSQWRSNTEAFF.

CDR3 region: CSVEETGTQNTEAFF. The CDR3, as DNA: TGCAGCGTTGAAGAGACGGGAACACAGAACACTGAAGCTTTCTTT. The chain joins TRBV29-1 to TRBJ1-1; D is ambiguous. The CDR3 is 15 amino acids. Deletions cut 0 bases from V and 1 base from J, with 12 bases between. CDR1 and CDR2 from the germline V gene are SQVTM and ANQGSEA.

The chain joins TRBV28 to TRBJ2-7; D may be TRBD1 (6 bases). Trimming cost V 6 bases and J 3 bases, with 18 bases left between them. The germline V gene encodes CDR1 MDHEN and CDR2 SYDVKM. The CDR3 extends over 15 amino acids. This chain's CDR3 is CASRLTGPGYYEQYF. As DNA, the CDR3 is TGTGCCAGCAGACTCACAGGGCCTGGGTACTACGAGCAGTACTTC.